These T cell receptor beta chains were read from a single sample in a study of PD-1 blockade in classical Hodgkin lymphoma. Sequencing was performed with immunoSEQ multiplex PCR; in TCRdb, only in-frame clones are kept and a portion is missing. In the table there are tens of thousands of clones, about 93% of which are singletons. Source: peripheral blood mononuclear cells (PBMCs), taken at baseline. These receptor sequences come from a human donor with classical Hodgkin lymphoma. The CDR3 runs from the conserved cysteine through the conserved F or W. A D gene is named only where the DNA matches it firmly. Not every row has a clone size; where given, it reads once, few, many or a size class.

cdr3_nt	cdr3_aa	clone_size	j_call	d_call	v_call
TGTGCCATCAGTGAGAGGAATTACAGGGAAGAGACCCAGTACTTC	CAISERNYREETQYF	-	TRBJ2-5	-	TRBV10-3
TGTGCCAGCAGTTTGGGTCGACTAGCGGGAGACTCCTACAATGAGCAGTTCTTC	CASSLGRLAGDSYNEQFF	-	TRBJ2-1	TRBD2	TRBV28
TGTGCCATACGGACTAACTATGGCTACACCTTC	CAIRTNYGYTF	-	TRBJ1-2	-	TRBV6-6
TGTGCCAGCAGCGTAGGGACAACGCTCGGGAACACTGAAGCTTTCTTT	CASSVGTTLGNTEAFF	-	TRBJ1-1	-	TRBV9
TGTGCCAGCAGTTTCCTCGGGGTTGGGAAAGGAGCTTTCTTT	CASSFLGVGKGAFF	-	TRBJ1-1	-	TRBV27
TGTGCCAGCAGTTACGGTCCGACGGGAGCCTACGAGCAGTACTTC	CASSYGPTGAYEQYF	-	TRBJ2-7	-	TRBV6-5
TGTGCCAGCAGCCAGCTTAGACAGGGGAGAATCGCTGGCTACACCTTC	CASSQLRQGRIAGYTF	-	TRBJ1-2	TRBD1	TRBV7-8
TGTGCCAGCAGTGAAATGGTGGGGCTGGGGCAGCCCCAGCATTTT	CASSEMVGLGQPQHF	-	TRBJ1-5	-	TRBV6-1
TGCGCCAGCAGCCTGACAGGGTCTAATGAAAAACTGTTTTTT	CASSLTGSNEKLFF	-	TRBJ1-4	TRBD1	TRBV5-1
TGTGCCAGCGAGGAAATAAGAGGGACAGCGCCGTCGGGGGAGCAGTACTTC	CASEEIRGTAPSGEQYF	once	TRBJ2-7	TRBD1	TRBV28
TGCAGCGTTAGAGTACAGGGTGGCACCGGGGAGCTGTTTTTT	CSVRVQGGTGELFF	-	TRBJ2-2	-	TRBV29-1
TGTGCCAGTAGTTCTTGGACAGCGTTATCCTACGAGCAGTACTTC	CASSSWTALSYEQYF	once	TRBJ2-7	-	TRBV19
TGTGCCAGCAGCCCCCTGGGACAGGGATTCGCCTACGAGCAGTACTTC	CASSPLGQGFAYEQYF	-	TRBJ2-7	TRBD1	TRBV9
TGTGCCAGCAGTTTAGACAGGTCGGACGGAAACACCATATATTTT	CASSLDRSDGNTIYF	-	TRBJ1-3	-	TRBV27
TGTGCCAGCAGTCCAATAGCGGGAGGAGGAGAGACCCAGTACTTC	CASSPIAGGGETQYF	-	TRBJ2-5	TRBD2	TRBV5-5
TGTGCCAGCAGCTTAGACCCCGGAAGGTCAGGCTATGGCTACACCTTC	CASSLDPGRSGYGYTF	few	TRBJ1-2	-	TRBV7-9
TGTGCCAGCAGCCCCCAGTGGGAAGCCTACGAGCAGTACTTC	CASSPQWEAYEQYF	once	TRBJ2-7	-	TRBV7-2
TGTGCCAGCAGCCTGGGACAGGGGGATGGCTACACCTTC	CASSLGQGDGYTF	once	TRBJ1-2	TRBD1	TRBV5-4
TGTGCCAGCAGTACAACAGGGACGGGATTCTACGAGCAGTACTTC	CASSTTGTGFYEQYF	-	TRBJ2-7	-	TRBV2
TGTGCCAGCAGCGCCACGGCCATCCAAGAGACCCAGTACTTC	CASSATAIQETQYF	-	TRBJ2-5	-	TRBV21-1
TGCAGCGTTTGGGGGAGCGGGGAAAACACCGGGGAGCTGTTTTTT	CSVWGSGENTGELFF	-	TRBJ2-2	TRBD2	TRBV29-1
TGTGCCAGCAGTGAATACGGGGACACAGATACGCAGTATTTT	CASSEYGDTDTQYF	-	TRBJ2-3	-	TRBV6-1
TGTGCCTGGAGGGGGGTTTACAATGAGCAGTTCTTC	CAWRGVYNEQFF	-	TRBJ2-1	-	TRBV30
TGTGCCAGCAGCTGGCTAGCGGGAGTCTTAAATACGCAGTATTTT	CASSWLAGVLNTQYF	-	TRBJ2-3	TRBD2	TRBV7-9
TGTGCCAGCAGTGGCCCAGTCTGGGCTACCAATCAGCCCCAGCATTTT	CASSGPVWATNQPQHF	few	TRBJ1-5	-	TRBV6-1
TGTGCCAGCAGCTGGGGGGCCGAGTCGGTTGAGCAGTTCTTC	CASSWGAESVEQFF	-	TRBJ2-1	-	TRBV6-5
TGTGCCAGCAGTTTTTTAGCGGGGGGACCAGGTGACGAGCAGTACTTC	CASSFLAGGPGDEQYF	-	TRBJ2-7	TRBD2	TRBV6-6
TGCGCCAGCAGCTGGGCTTTGGGCGTAGCCTACGAGCAGTACTTC	CASSWALGVAYEQYF	-	TRBJ2-7	-	TRBV5-1
TGTGCCAGCTCATACGTTCCACCTAATGAAAAACTGTTTTTT	CASSYVPPNEKLFF	-	TRBJ1-4	-	TRBV18
TGTGCCAGCGGTAGGCAGGGAAACTACGAGCAGTACTTC	CASGRQGNYEQYF	few	TRBJ2-7	-	TRBV4-2
TGTGCCAGCAGCTTTGGTCCAGCAAACTATGGCTACACCTTC	CASSFGPANYGYTF	-	TRBJ1-2	-	TRBV7-6
TGTGCCATCAGAAACGCCCTAGCGGGAGACATCGAGCAGTACTTC	CAIRNALAGDIEQYF	-	TRBJ2-7	TRBD2	TRBV10-3
TGTGCCAGCAGTTCCCATCGCTTGGACAGGTACGAGCAGTACTTC	CASSSHRLDRYEQYF	-	TRBJ2-7	TRBD1	TRBV6-5
TGTGCCAGCAGCCTGCGAGACTCGCCGAGGGAGACCCAGTACTTC	CASSLRDSPRETQYF	-	TRBJ2-5	-	TRBV7-7
TGTGCCACCCTGGACGGCGAGAGCAATCAGCCCCAGCATTTT	CATLDGESNQPQHF	once	TRBJ1-5	-	TRBV19
TGTGCCAGCAGCTCCGACAGGGTGGGGCCCAATGAGCAGTTCTTC	CASSSDRVGPNEQFF	-	TRBJ2-1	TRBD1	TRBV7-9
TGTGCCAGCAGTGAGGCGGGGGGGCGCGCCTACAATGAGCAGTTCTTC	CASSEAGGRAYNEQFF	-	TRBJ2-1	TRBD2	TRBV2
TGTGCCAGTAACCCCAGGGGGCCGGGCACTGAAGCTTTCTTT	CASNPRGPGTEAFF	-	TRBJ1-1	TRBD1	TRBV19
TGTGCCAGCAGCTTAGATCACTTGAGGGGAAGTTCTGGCTACACCTTC	CASSLDHLRGSSGYTF	-	TRBJ1-2	-	TRBV11-2
TGTGCCAGCAGTGAAGCCTCGGGGATCTATGGCTACACCTTC	CASSEASGIYGYTF	-	TRBJ1-2	-	TRBV2
TGTGCCAGCAGCTTAGGGCTAGCGGGAGGAAATGAGCAGTTCTTC	CASSLGLAGGNEQFF	-	TRBJ2-1	TRBD2	TRBV11-1
TGCAGTGCCCCTGGGTGGGAGACCCAGTACTTC	CSAPGWETQYF	few	TRBJ2-5	-	TRBV20-1
TGTGCCAGCAGTGGTGGCAGGGGTACTGAAGCTTTCTTT	CASSGGRGTEAFF	-	TRBJ1-1	-	TRBV2
TGTGCCAGCAGTGAGGAGGACTATGGCTACACCTTC	CASSEEDYGYTF	few	TRBJ1-2	-	TRBV6-1
TGTGCCAGCAGTTACTCTTCGGTGAGCTCTGGAAACACCATATATTTT	CASSYSSVSSGNTIYF	few	TRBJ1-3	-	TRBV6-5
TGTGCCAGCAGTGAAGCGCGGAGGGGGGGCAATCAGCCCCAGCATTTT	CASSEARRGGNQPQHF	-	TRBJ1-5	-	TRBV2
TGTGCCAGCAGCTTAGTAGATGGCAGGGGAAGCCAAGAGACCCAGTACTTC	CASSLVDGRGSQETQYF	-	TRBJ2-5	-	TRBV7-2
TGCGCCAGCAGCTTCCAGGGGACCGGGGAGCTGTTTTTT	CASSFQGTGELFF	-	TRBJ2-2	-	TRBV5-1
TGTGCCAGCAGCGTATGGGGGGCTAGCGGGATCCCCCCCACAGATACGCAGTATTTT	CASSVWGASGIPPTDTQYF	-	TRBJ2-3	TRBD2	TRBV9
TGTGCCAGCAGCCCACTTGGACTAGCGGGAGGACGGGAGACCCAGTACTTC	CASSPLGLAGGRETQYF	-	TRBJ2-5	TRBD2	TRBV7-3
TGTGCCAGCAACTGGCGAGGACAGGGTGCCTTGTCCTACAATGAGCAGTTCTTC	CASNWRGQGALSYNEQFF	-	TRBJ2-1	TRBD1	TRBV9
TGTGCCAGTAGTTACCACCCGGACAGTGGGGAGACCCAGTACTTC	CASSYHPDSGETQYF	once	TRBJ2-5	-	TRBV19
TGTGCCAGCAGTTTAGCAGGGAACCACGGAAACACCATATATTTT	CASSLAGNHGNTIYF	-	TRBJ1-3	-	TRBV27
TGTGCCAGCAGCGTACACAGGGTGGACACTGAAGCTTTCTTT	CASSVHRVDTEAFF	-	TRBJ1-1	-	TRBV9
TGTGCCAGCAGCCAATTTGCGGCGGGAAACACCGGGGAGCTGTTTTTT	CASSQFAAGNTGELFF	-	TRBJ2-2	-	TRBV4-2
TGTGCCAGCAGTTACGACTCGTTACAGGGGGTTATTGGCTACACCTTC	CASSYDSLQGVIGYTF	-	TRBJ1-2	TRBD1	TRBV6-5
TGTGCCACAGAGGGGTTCAGGACAGGGGGCTATGGCTACACCTTC	CATEGFRTGGYGYTF	few	TRBJ1-2	TRBD1	TRBV10-3